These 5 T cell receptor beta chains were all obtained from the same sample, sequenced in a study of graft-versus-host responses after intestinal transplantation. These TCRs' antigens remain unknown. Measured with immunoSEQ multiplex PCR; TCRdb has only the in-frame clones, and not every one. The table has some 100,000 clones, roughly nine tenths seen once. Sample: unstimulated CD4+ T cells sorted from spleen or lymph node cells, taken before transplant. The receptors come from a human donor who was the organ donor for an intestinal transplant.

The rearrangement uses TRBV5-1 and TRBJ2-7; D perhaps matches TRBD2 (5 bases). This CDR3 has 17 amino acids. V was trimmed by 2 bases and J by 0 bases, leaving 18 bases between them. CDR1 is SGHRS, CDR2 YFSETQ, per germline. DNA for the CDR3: TGCGCCAGCAGCTTTTCCCAGCGGACGGTTAGCTCCTACGAGCAGTACTTC. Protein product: CASSFSQRTVSSYEQYF.

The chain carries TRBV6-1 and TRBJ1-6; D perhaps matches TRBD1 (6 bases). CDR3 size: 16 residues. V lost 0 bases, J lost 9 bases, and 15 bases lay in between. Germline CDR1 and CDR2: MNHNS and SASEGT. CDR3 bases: TGTGCCAGCAGTGAAGCCTCGGGTCAGGGGACTTCACCCCTCCACTTT. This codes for CASSEASGQGTSPLHF.

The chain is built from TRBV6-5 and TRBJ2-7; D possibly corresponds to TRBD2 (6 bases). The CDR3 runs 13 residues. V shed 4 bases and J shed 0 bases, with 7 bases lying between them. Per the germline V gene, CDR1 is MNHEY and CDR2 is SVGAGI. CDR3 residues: CASSWGLSYEQYF. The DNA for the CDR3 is TGTGCCAGCAGTTGGGGACTCTCCTACGAGCAGTACTTC.

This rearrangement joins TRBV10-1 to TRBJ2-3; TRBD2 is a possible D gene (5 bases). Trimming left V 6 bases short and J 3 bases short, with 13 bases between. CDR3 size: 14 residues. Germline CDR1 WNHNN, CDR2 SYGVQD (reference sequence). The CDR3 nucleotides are TGCGCCAGCAGGGACTCTCTTACGACAGATACGCAGTATTTT. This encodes CASRDSLTTDTQYF.

CDR3 nucleotide sequence: TGTGCCAGCGCCAGGCTTAATGAAAAACTGTTTTTT. Amino acid sequence: CASARLNEKLFF. The chain employs TRBV19 and TRBJ1-4; no clear D. The V end lost 9 bases, the J end lost 4 bases, and 9 bases lay between the germline ends. The CDR3 has 12 residues. Germline CDR1 is LNHDA and CDR2 is SQIVND (reference sequence).